The sequence of this T cell receptor (beta chain) was determined in a study of CXCR3-negative and CXCR3-positive naive CD8 T cells. Worth noting for this clonotype: Its target is not known.

This CDR3 contains 16 residues. The study's findings and limits: CXCR3-positive naive cells carried more hydrophobic TRB CDR3s than CXCR3-negative ones.

TRB cDNA was prepared as libraries by UMI-labeled 5' RACE. TCRdb reanalyzed the 5' RACE reads and collapses them to one entry per CDR3 protein, without DNA. This repertoire comprises approximately 130,000 distinct CDR3 sequences; its ten largest clones make up 0.41%. The TCR was taken from a human donor in good health. Some clones in this sample may be carry-over from other donors' samples. The chain is built from TRBV21-1 and TRBJ2-6. TRBV21-1 corresponds to a pseudogene. Sequencing input: naive CXCR3+ CD8+ T cells from blood. As to subset: CD45RO-CCR7+CD27+CD95- naive CD8+ T cells expressing CXCR3 (TNR3+). CDR3 protein: CASRVVEFSGANVLTF.